The present T cell receptor (beta chain) was sequenced within a study of T cell responses to AZD1222 COVID-19 vaccine. Regarding the study as a whole: Dominant at 160-218 and 743-854, vaccine-associated CD4 TCRs also spanned spike. Females outnumbered males among donors, who were mostly white British; clonal diversity was possibly underestimated.

Worth noting for this clone: The antigen remains unidentified.

Sequencing used immunoSEQ multiplex PCR; TCRdb keeps in-frame clones, though not all of them. The sample shows roughly 83,000 clones, about 83% of them seen only once. J lost 2 bases, V lost 6 bases, and 13 bases had no gene match. Germline CDR1 reads LNHDA; CDR2 reads SQIVND (reference sequence). CDR3 length: 18 residues. The sequence was collected from an adult in good health. Sample: peripheral blood, taken on day 0 of AZD1222 vaccination. The rearrangement links TRBV19 to TRBJ2-6, with 7 bases identical to TRBD1. The CDR3 DNA follows: TGTGCCAGTAGCCCCGTTTACAGGGGAAGGACTGGGGCCAACGTCCTGACTTTC. This sequence encodes CASSPVYRGRTGANVLTF. The full variable domain, completed using reference TRBV19 and TRBJ2-6, is DGGITQSPKYLFRKEGQNVTLSCEQNLNHDAMYWYRQDPGQGLRLIYYSQIVNDFQKGDIAEGYSVSREKKESFPLTVTSAQKNPTAFYLCASSPVYRGRTGANVLTFGAGSRLTVL.